Following are 26 T cell receptor beta chains from one sample sequenced in a study of blood T cell repertoires in COVID-19 (dated by TCRdb to the early 2020s). Library preparation used the immunoSEQ multiplex PCR assay. TCRdb's version of the immuneACCESS table is confined to in-frame rearrangements and falls short of the full clone set. An unresolved V gene accounts for under half of the shortfall where checked; the remainder is of unknown origin. This sample lists about 190,000 clones; around 90% were detected once. The ten largest account for approximately 7% of the sample. The sample was peripheral blood. The receptor set was obtained from a man aged 35 to 55 with acute or convalescent COVID-19.

The chain carries TRBV18 and TRBJ2-3; D gene unclear. The CDR3 loop spans 13 amino acids. Germline CDR1 reads KGHSH; CDR2 reads LQKENI. Trimming removed 4 bases from V and 2 bases from J, with 7 bases in between. CDR3 coding DNA: TGTGCCAGCTCACAGCCACTCACAGATACGCAGTATTTT. Translating it yields CASSQPLTDTQYF.

V and J are TRBV4-2 and TRBJ2-7, with 7 bases fitting TRBD2. Germline values: CDR1 LGHNA, CDR2 YNFKEQ. Losses at the gene ends were 0 bases for V and 6 bases for J; bases not matched to a gene: 2. The CDR3 consists of 13 residues. The CDR3 nucleotides read TGTGCCAGCAGCCAAGAGGGGGGGTCCGAGCAGTACTTC. Translated: CASSQEGGSEQYF.

This chain joins TRBV9 and TRBJ1-4; 10 positions agree with TRBD1. The length of the CDR3 is 17 residues. Germline-derived CDR1 and CDR2 are SGDLS and YYNGEE. Germline trimming cut 4 bases from V and 4 bases from J; bases unmatched to any gene: 10. CDR3 region: CASSTEGQGPSNEKLFF. As DNA, the CDR3 is TGTGCCAGCAGCACCGAGGGACAGGGGCCCAGTAATGAAAAACTGTTTTTT.

The chain is built from TRBV11-2 and TRBJ1-4; TRBD1 matches 7 bases. The germline V gene has CDR1 SGHAT and CDR2 FQNNGV. V lost 6 bases and J lost 8; bases outside the gene matches: 9. CDR3 size: 14 residues. CDR3 bases: TGTGCCAGCAGTCCACTCAGGGGGGAGGAAAAACTGTTTTTT. Protein sequence: CASSPLRGEEKLFF.

This chain links TRBV28 with TRBJ1-1, with no clear D. The germline V gene encodes CDR1 MDHEN and CDR2 SYDVKM. This CDR3 has 12 residues. V gave up 3 bases and J gave up 6 bases, with 8 bases separating them. CDR3 sequence reads: CASSFRGAEAFF. The CDR3 DNA reads TGTGCCAGCAGTTTCCGCGGGGCTGAAGCTTTCTTT.

The chain joins TRBV5-1 to TRBJ1-3; 8 bases are a match to TRBD1. The germline gives CDR1 SGHRS, CDR2 YFSETQ. This CDR3 is 15 amino acids long. J lost 3 bases, V lost 1 base, and 3 bases had no gene match. In DNA, the CDR3 is TGCGCCAGCAGCTTGTTCACAGGGGGTGGAAACACCATATATTTT. Protein sequence: CASSLFTGGGNTIYF.

V is TRBV5-4 and J is TRBJ1-2; 8 nucleotides align to TRBD1. This CDR3 has 15 amino acids. Germline CDR1 is SGHNT and CDR2 is YYREEE (reference sequence). The V and J ends lost 4 bases and 1 base, in that order; junction bases with no gene match: 6. The DNA for the CDR3 is TGTGCCAGCAGCCTTACGACAGGGGTTAACTATGGCTACACCTTC. Its translation: CASSLTTGVNYGYTF.

The rearrangement links TRBV7-2 to TRBJ2-1, with 13 bases lining up with TRBD2. Looked up from germline, CDR1 is SGHTA and CDR2 is FQGNSA. The CDR3 contains 14 residues. The V gene end was trimmed by 5 bases and the J gene end by 14 bases; junction bases not matched to a gene: 9. This CDR3 reads CASSPGLAGVDKFF. The DNA of the CDR3 is TGTGCCAGCAGCCCCGGACTAGCGGGGGTGGATAAGTTCTTC.

This chain connects TRBV18 to TRBJ2-1; 9 nucleotides match TRBD2. After removal of 0 bases from V and 9 bases from J, the junction contained 9 bases not matched to a gene. Germline V CDR1 and CDR2: KGHSH, LQKENI. CDR3 length: 16 residues. The CDR3: CASSPPGAGGNREQFF. The CDR3 DNA sequence: TGTGCCAGCTCACCACCTGGGGCGGGGGGGAACCGTGAGCAGTTCTTC.

V usage is TRBV9 and J usage is TRBJ2-7, with TRBD2 matching 13 bases. There are 17 residues in the CDR3. Germline CDR1 reads SGDLS; CDR2 reads YYNGEE. Losses at the gene ends were 3 bases for V and 5 bases for J; bases not matched to a gene: 11. CDR3 loop: CASSGGTSGVLVHEQYF. Written as DNA, the CDR3 is TGTGCCAGCAGCGGAGGGACTAGCGGGGTCCTAGTCCACGAGCAGTACTTC.

This clone was detected a few times. The rearrangement uses TRBV7-3 and TRBJ1-1; D unclear. Germline V gene sequence: CDR1 SGHTA, CDR2 FQGTGA. The CDR3 loop spans 13 amino acids. Trimming took 2 bases from V and 4 from J, leaving 8 bases between them. This CDR3 reads CASSLEGSTEAFF. The CDR3 coding sequence is TGTGCCAGCAGCTTAGAGGGAAGCACTGAAGCTTTCTTT.

V gene TRBV6-5 combines with J gene TRBJ2-1; TRBD2 is a possible D gene (6 bases). Trimming removed 6 bases at V and 6 bases at J, with 9 bases between. Germline V gives CDR1 MNHEY, CDR2 SVGAGI. The CDR3 sequence is 12 residues long. This CDR3 is CASSRDSNEQFF. CDR3 in DNA: TGTGCCAGCAGCCGGGACTCCAATGAGCAGTTCTTC.

This sequence joins TRBV27 and TRBJ1-1; D remains ambiguous. Germline V CDR1 and CDR2: MNHEY, SMNVEV (reference sequence). The CDR3 is 17 residues long. V dropped 5 bases and J dropped 1 base, with 20 bases sitting between them. CDR3 DNA sequence: TGTGCCAGCAGTCCAGCCAATACTTTTACAGCGAACACTGAAGCTTTCTTT. This encodes CASSPANTFTANTEAFF.

This rearrangement joins TRBV30 to TRBJ2-3; 14 bases agree with TRBD2. Germline V CDR1 and CDR2: GTSNPN, SVGIG (reference sequence). The CDR3 is 15 amino acids. The ends lost 0 bases at V and 5 bases at J; junction bases unmatched: 1. The CDR3 DNA is TGTGCCTGGAGTGTCGGGACTAGCGGGGGAGATACGCAGTATTTT. Translation: CAWSVGTSGGDTQYF.

The chain has TRBV6-5 and TRBJ1-3; TRBD1 matches at 7 bases. Looked up from germline, CDR1 is MNHEY and CDR2 is SVGAGI. The CDR3 length is 15 residues. After removal of 6 bases from V and 4 bases from J, the junction contained 9 bases not matched to a gene. This CDR3 is CASRKEGGRGNTIYF. The CDR3 region has the DNA TGTGCCAGCAGAAAAGAAGGGGGCCGAGGAAACACCATATATTTT.

V usage is TRBV5-1 and J usage is TRBJ1-1, with D perhaps TRBD1 (6 bases). Per the germline V gene, CDR1 is SGHRS and CDR2 is YFSETQ. The CDR3 consists of 15 residues. V was cut by 4 bases and J by 3 bases, with 16 bases left in between. The CDR3 region has the DNA TGCGCCAGCAGCACCGCGGGTGCAGGGGACACTGAAGCTTTCTTT. As protein: CASSTAGAGDTEAFF.

The chain recombines TRBV7-9 with TRBJ2-3, with 7 bases aligning to TRBD1. CDR3 length: 13 amino acids. Germline loops: CDR1 SEHNR, CDR2 FQNEAQ (reference sequence). The ends lost 5 bases at V and 5 bases at J; junction bases unmatched: 4. CDR3 loop: CASSGTVGDTQYF. CDR3 DNA: TGTGCCAGCAGCGGGACAGTCGGAGATACGCAGTATTTT.

The rearrangement links TRBV6-1 to TRBJ2-3; 7 bases agree with TRBD2. The CDR3 covers 14 residues. The V and J ends lost 3 bases and 1 base, in that order; junction bases with no gene match: 1. Germline CDR1 MNHNS, CDR2 SASEGT. CDR3: CASSDTSGTDTQYF. DNA for the CDR3: TGTGCCAGCAGTGACACTAGCGGCACAGATACGCAGTATTTT.

This clone came up once. The J gene is TRBJ2-7, the V gene TRBV6-2 or TRBV6-3; tentative D call: TRBD2 (6 bases). Trimming took 6 bases from V and 4 from J, leaving 16 bases between them. The CDR3 sequence is 14 residues long. Germline CDR1 MNHEY, CDR2 SVGEGT. The CDR3 DNA sequence: TGTGCCAGCAGCCTCTGGGGGAGGCAATACGAGCAGTACTTC. Protein product: CASSLWGRQYEQYF.

As DNA, the CDR3 is TGTGCCTGGAGTGTGAGCAGGGATCGGCTTAATCAGCCCCAGCATTTT. This gives the protein CAWSVSRDRLNQPQHF. The chain is built from TRBV30 and TRBJ1-5, with D perhaps matching TRBD1 (5 bases). The CDR3 consists of 16 residues. The germline V gene encodes CDR1 GTSNPN and CDR2 SVGIG (reference sequence). V shed 0 bases and J shed 4 bases, with 16 bases lying between them.

This clone was seen once. The J gene is TRBJ1-3, the V gene TRBV30; D unresolved. Deletions cut 1 base from V and 2 bases from J, with 9 bases between. CDR1 and CDR2 from the germline V gene are GTSNPN and SVGIG (reference sequence). This CDR3 has 14 residues. The CDR3 DNA sequence: TGTGCCTGGAGTGGAGGGAACCCTGGAAACACCATATATTTT. Protein product: CAWSGGNPGNTIYF.

The chain is built from TRBV28 and TRBJ2-3; D might be TRBD2 (5 bases). The germline V and J ends were trimmed by 5 bases and 0 bases, with 15 bases remaining between them. The length of the CDR3 is 16 residues. Germline V gene lookup returns CDR1 MDHEN and CDR2 SYDVKM. CDR3 nucleotides: TGTGCCAGCAGTATTTTCCGGGATTCTAGCACAGATACGCAGTATTTT. This codes for CASSIFRDSSTDTQYF.

This CDR3 reads CASSLWDRGLNSPLHF. Written as DNA, the CDR3 is TGTGCCAGCAGTTTATGGGACAGGGGGCTTAATTCACCCCTCCACTTT. The genes are TRBV28 and TRBJ1-6, with 11 bases that match TRBD1. The length of the CDR3 is 16 residues. Germline V gives CDR1 MDHEN, CDR2 SYDVKM. V dropped 0 bases and J dropped 6; count of bases not matched to a gene: 1.

The chain combines TRBV27 with TRBJ2-7; D gene unclear. Between the trimmed V and J ends, which lost 3 bases and 2 bases, there was a span of 8 bases. CDR3 length: 13 residues. Looked up from germline, CDR1 is MNHEY and CDR2 is SMNVEV (reference sequence). CDR3 bases: TGTGCCAGCAGTTTTAACAGAGCCTACGAGCAGTACTTC. Translation gives CASSFNRAYEQYF.

Turning to this clone: The identical CDR3 is also encoded by other nucleotide sequences in the sample. The gene calls are TRBV19 and TRBJ1-6; possibly TRBD1 for D (5 bases). Looked up from germline, CDR1 is LNHDA and CDR2 is SQIVND (reference sequence). CDR3 size: 14 residues. The V and J ends lost 6 bases and 10 bases respectively, with 16 bases between them. CDR3 loop: CASSLAGRGSPLHF. DNA of the CDR3: TGTGCCAGTAGCCTGGCGGGACGGGGCTCACCCCTCCACTTT.

The chain has TRBV27 and TRBJ2-7; 7 bases align to TRBD1. CDR1 is MNHEY and CDR2 is SMNVEV in the germline V gene (reference sequence). Unmatched junction bases numbered 10, after V lost 5 bases and J lost 0 bases. This CDR3 has 16 amino acids. The CDR3 region is CASSGGQLRSSYEQYF. The CDR3 DNA is TGTGCCAGCAGTGGGGGACAGCTCAGGAGCTCCTACGAGCAGTACTTC.